This paragraph reports one T cell receptor beta chain. Germline V gene lookup returns CDR1 SNHLY and CDR2 FYNNEI. V was shortened by 2 bases and J by 8 bases, with 7 bases between the two germline ends. The CDR3 sequence is 12 residues long. The sample comes from a study of regulatory T cells in long-lasting Graves disease. Sample time point: newly diagnosed GD, antithyroid drugs for less than 3 months. PBMC RNA served as the TCR library source. According to the study, TCR beta libraries were built with iRepertoire HTBI primers and CDR3-region Arm-PCR. MiXCR was run by TCRdb on the multiplex PCR reads, yielding one entry per CDR3 protein. Of approximately 540,000 distinct CDR3 sequences listed, around 12% are singletons. These records were also assigned to another study, of T cells in Graves' hyperthyroidism and ophthalmopathy.

The source of this sequence is a woman aged 25 to 39 with Graves disease. This material consisted of peripheral blood mononuclear cells (PBMCs), taken at new diagnosis, from a patient treated with antithyroid drugs. The chain couples TRBV2 to TRBJ2-1; D unclear. The CDR3 bases are TGTGCCAGCAGTGAACCGGGTCATGAGCAGTTCTTC. This codes for CASSEPGHEQFF. Based on the CDR3 plus reference TRBV2 and TRBJ2-1, the full variable domain is EPEVTQTPSHQVTQMGQEVILRCVPISNHLYFYWYRQILGQKVEFLVSFYNNEISEKSEIFDDQFSVERPDGSNFTLKIRSTKLEDSAMYFCASSEPGHEQFFGPGTRLTVL.